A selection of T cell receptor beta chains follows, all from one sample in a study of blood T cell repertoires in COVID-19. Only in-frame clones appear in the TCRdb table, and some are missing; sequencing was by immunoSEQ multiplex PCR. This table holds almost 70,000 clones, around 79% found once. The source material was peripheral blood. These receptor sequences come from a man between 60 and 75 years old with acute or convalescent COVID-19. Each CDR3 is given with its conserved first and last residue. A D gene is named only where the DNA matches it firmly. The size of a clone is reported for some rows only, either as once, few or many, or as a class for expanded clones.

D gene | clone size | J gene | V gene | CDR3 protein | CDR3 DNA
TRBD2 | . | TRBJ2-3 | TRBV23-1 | CASSPIWTSGGWDTQYF | TGCGCCAGCAGCCCTATCTGGACTAGCGGGGGTTGGGATACGCAGTATTTT
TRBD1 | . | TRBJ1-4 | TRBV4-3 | CASSLDRGQEKLFF | TGCGCCAGCAGCCTAGACAGGGGTCAGGAAAAACTGTTTTTT
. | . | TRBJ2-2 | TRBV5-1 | CASSLNQAANTGELFF | TGCGCCAGCAGCTTAAACCAGGCCGCGAACACCGGGGAGCTGTTTTTT
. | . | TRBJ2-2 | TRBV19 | CASSRPEAGLTGELFF | TGTGCCAGTAGTCGCCCGGAAGCGGGCCTCACCGGGGAGCTGTTTTTT
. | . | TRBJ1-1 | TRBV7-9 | CASSHLETLEDFF | TGTGCCAGCAGTCACCTCGAGACCTTGGAGGATTTCTTT
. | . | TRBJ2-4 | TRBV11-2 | CASSSRLAKNIQYF | TGTGCCAGCAGCTCGAGGCTAGCCAAAAACATTCAGTACTTC
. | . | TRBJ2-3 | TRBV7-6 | CASSLAQGRSTDTQYF | TGTGCCAGCAGCTTAGCGCAGGGTAGGAGCACAGATACGCAGTATTTT
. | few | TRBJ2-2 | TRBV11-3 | CASSPRQGGTGELFF | TGTGCCAGCAGCCCCCGACAGGGAGGCACCGGGGAGCTGTTTTTT
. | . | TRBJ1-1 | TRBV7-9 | CASSLEDRIVNAEAFF | TGTGCCAGCAGCTTAGAAGACAGAATCGTCAACGCTGAAGCTTTCTTT
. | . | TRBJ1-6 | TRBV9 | CASSGQINNSPLHF | TGTGCCAGCAGCGGACAGATAAATAATTCACCCCTCCACTTT
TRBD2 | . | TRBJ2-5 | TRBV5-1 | CASSLSAGGSETQYF | TGCGCCAGCAGCTTGTCAGCGGGGGGCTCAGAGACCCAGTACTTC
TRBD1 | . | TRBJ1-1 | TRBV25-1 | CASRMGQGSPEAFF | TGTGCCAGCAGGATGGGACAGGGAAGTCCTGAAGCTTTCTTT
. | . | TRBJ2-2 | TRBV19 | CASSTDSTGELFF | TGTGCCAGTAGTACGGACAGCACCGGGGAGCTGTTTTTT
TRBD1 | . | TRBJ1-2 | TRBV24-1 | CATSEPGTAYGYTF | TGTGCCACCAGTGAACCCGGGACAGCCTATGGCTACACCTTC
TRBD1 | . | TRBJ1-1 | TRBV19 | CATRGQLNTEAFF | TGTGCCACTAGGGGACAGCTGAACACTGAAGCTTTCTTT
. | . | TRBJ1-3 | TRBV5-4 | CASSLGGVAGNTIYF | TGTGCCAGCAGCTTGGGCGGGGTCGCTGGAAACACCATATATTTT
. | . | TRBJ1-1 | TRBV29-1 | CSGDPRGGSPEAFF | TGCAGCGGAGACCCAAGGGGAGGCAGTCCCGAAGCTTTCTTT
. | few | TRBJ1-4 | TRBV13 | CASSLGGREVGEKLFF | TGTGCCAGCAGCTTAGGCGGGAGGGAGGTTGGCGAAAAACTGTTTTTT
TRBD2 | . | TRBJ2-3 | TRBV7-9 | CASSSYGTSGTDTQYF | TGTGCCAGCAGCTCCTACGGGACTAGCGGCACAGATACGCAGTATTTT
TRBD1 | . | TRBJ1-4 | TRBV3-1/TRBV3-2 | CASSRRGTGDEKLFF | TGTGCCAGCAGCCGTCGCGGGACAGGGGATGAAAAACTGTTTTTT
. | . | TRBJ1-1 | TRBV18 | CASSLGRGNTEAFF | TGTGCCAGCTCACTAGGACGGGGGAACACTGAAGCTTTCTTT
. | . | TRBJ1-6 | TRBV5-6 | CASSTQTTDSNSPLHF | TGTGCCAGCAGCACCCAAACTACGGACAGTAATTCACCCCTCCACTTT
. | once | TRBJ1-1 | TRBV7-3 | CASSLLGANTEAFF | TGTGCCAGCAGCTTACTAGGAGCGAACACTGAAGCTTTCTTT
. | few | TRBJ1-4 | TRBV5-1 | CASGEQGPWEKLFF | TGCGCCAGCGGAGAGCAGGGGCCTTGGGAAAAACTGTTTTTT
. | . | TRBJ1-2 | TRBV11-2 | CASSLVIDRSDGYTF | TGTGCCAGCAGCTTAGTTATCGACAGGTCCGATGGCTACACCTTC
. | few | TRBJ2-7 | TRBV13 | CASSSAGIEQYF | TGTGCCAGCAGCTCCGCCGGGATCGAGCAGTACTTC
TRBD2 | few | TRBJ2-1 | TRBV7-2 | CASSLLAQTYNEQFF | TGTGCCAGCAGCCTACTAGCGCAAACCTACAATGAGCAGTTCTTC
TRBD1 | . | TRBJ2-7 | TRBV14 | CASSRYRGYEQYF | TGTGCCAGCAGCAGATACAGGGGCTACGAGCAGTACTTC
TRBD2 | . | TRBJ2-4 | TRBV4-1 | CASSPLLAGGRRAKNIQYF | TGCGCCAGCAGCCCCTTACTAGCGGGGGGGCGTCGGGCCAAAAACATTCAGTACTTC
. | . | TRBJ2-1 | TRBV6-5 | CASSYGGAHEQFF | TGTGCCAGCAGTTACGGAGGGGCACATGAGCAGTTCTTC
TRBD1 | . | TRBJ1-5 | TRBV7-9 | CASSIDRGLYSNQPQHF | TGTGCCAGCAGCATCGACAGGGGACTTTATAGCAATCAGCCCCAGCATTTT
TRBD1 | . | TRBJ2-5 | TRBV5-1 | CASSRTGEGETQYF | TGCGCCAGCAGCCGGACAGGGGAAGGAGAGACCCAGTACTTC
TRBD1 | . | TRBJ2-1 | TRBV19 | CASSIEDRVGLGDEQFF | TGTGCCAGTAGTATAGAAGACAGGGTCGGCTTGGGGGATGAGCAGTTCTTC
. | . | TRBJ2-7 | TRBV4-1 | CASSQDRRGGQQYF | TGCGCCAGCAGCCAAGACAGGAGGGGGGGACAGCAGTACTTC
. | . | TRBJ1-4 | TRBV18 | CASSPVGGANEKLFF | TGTGCCAGCTCACCCGTGGGGGGGGCGAATGAAAAACTGTTTTTT
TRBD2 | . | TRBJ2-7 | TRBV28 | CASNRAGSYEQYF | TGTGCCAGCAACCGAGCGGGGTCCTACGAGCAGTACTTC
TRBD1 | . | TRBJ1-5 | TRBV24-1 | CATSDKGVFPSQGDQPQHF | TGTGCCACCAGTGATAAAGGAGTTTTCCCTTCCCAGGGGGATCAGCCCCAGCATTTT
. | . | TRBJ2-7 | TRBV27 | CASSLRQGRDEQYF | TGTGCCAGCAGTTTAAGGCAGGGAAGGGACGAGCAGTACTTC
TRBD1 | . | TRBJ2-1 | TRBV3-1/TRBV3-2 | CASSTGTAYNEQFF | TGTGCCAGCAGCACGGGGACAGCCTACAATGAGCAGTTCTTC
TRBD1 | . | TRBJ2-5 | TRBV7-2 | CASSLGTGLKETQYF | TGTGCCAGCAGCTTAGGGACAGGACTGAAAGAGACCCAGTACTTC
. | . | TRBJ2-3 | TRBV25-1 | CASTFGVGRTDTQYF | TGTGCCAGCACATTCGGGGTTGGGCGCACAGATACGCAGTATTTT
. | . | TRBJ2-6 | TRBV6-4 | CASSPQVRSGANVLTF | TGTGCCAGCAGTCCCCAGGTCCGCTCTGGGGCCAACGTCCTGACTTTC
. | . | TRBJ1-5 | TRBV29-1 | CSVSGPAGNQPQHF | TGCAGCGTCTCCGGGCCCGCGGGGAATCAGCCCCAGCATTTT
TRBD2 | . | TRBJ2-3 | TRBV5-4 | CASSLRAGGPDTQYF | TGTGCCAGCAGCTTGAGGGCGGGGGGGCCAGATACGCAGTATTTT
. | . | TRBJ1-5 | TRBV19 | CASSMLPLGGTLINQPQHF | TGTGCCAGTAGTATGCTCCCTTTAGGGGGAACCCTTATCAATCAGCCCCAGCATTTT
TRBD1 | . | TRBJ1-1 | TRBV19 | CASSMLTGGWTEAFF | TGTGCCAGTAGTATGCTTACAGGGGGATGGACTGAAGCTTTCTTT
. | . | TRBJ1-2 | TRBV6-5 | CASSVSRLTGGYTF | TGTGCCAGCTCGGTCTCAAGGCTCACGGGTGGCTACACCTTC
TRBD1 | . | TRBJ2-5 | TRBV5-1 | CASSVGTGAETQYF | TGCGCCAGCAGCGTCGGTACAGGGGCGGAGACCCAGTACTTC
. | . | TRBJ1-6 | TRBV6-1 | CASSEGNRVSSPLHF | TGTGCCAGCAGTGAAGGGAACAGGGTCTCTTCACCCCTCCACTTT